The clone carrying this TCR beta chain occurred a few times. No antigen is known for it. TCR beta CDR3 regions were amplified from RNA transcripts. Carried out on the TCR CDR3, a first-round RT-PCR used the HTBI primer set. From the multiplex PCR reads, TCRdb called clonotypes with MiXCR, one entry per CDR3 protein. The top ten hold about 51% of the sample, which has about 290,000 distinct CDR3 sequences, more than 15% seen once. These data belong to a study of T cells in Graves' hyperthyroidism and ophthalmopathy. Trimming left V 6 bases short and J 8 bases short, with 13 bases between. There are 13 residues in the CDR3. Germline V gene lookup returns CDR1 MNHNS and CDR2 SASEGT. The authors obtained PBMCs from roughly 10 ml of fresh peripheral blood. Study-wide findings and caveats: In the blood, most expanded thyroid clonotypes above 0.001 appeared as well. A model using 13 V-J features told ophthalmopathy apart from stable hyperthyroidism.

This TCR was sampled from a woman aged 55-70 years with Graves' ophthalmopathy. Specimen: blood. The V gene is TRBV6-1, the J gene TRBJ1-4; no clear D gene. Here the CDR3 DNA reads TGTGCCAGCAGACAGCCGTCGAGAGAAAAACTGTTTTTT. Encoded protein: CASRQPSREKLFF.